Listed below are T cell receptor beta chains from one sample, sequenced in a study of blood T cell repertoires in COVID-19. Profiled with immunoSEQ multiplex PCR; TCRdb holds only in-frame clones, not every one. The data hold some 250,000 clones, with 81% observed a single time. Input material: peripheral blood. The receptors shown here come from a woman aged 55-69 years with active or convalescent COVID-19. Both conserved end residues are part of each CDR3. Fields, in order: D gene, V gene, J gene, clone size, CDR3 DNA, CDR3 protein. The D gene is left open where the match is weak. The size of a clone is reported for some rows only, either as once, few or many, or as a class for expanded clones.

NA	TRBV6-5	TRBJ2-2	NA	TGTGCCAGCACCCTACCTAACACCGGGGAGCTGTTTTTT	CASTLPNTGELFF
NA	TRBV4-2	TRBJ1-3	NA	TGTGCCAGCAGCCAAGATTCCGGAGTTGGAAACACCATATATTTT	CASSQDSGVGNTIYF
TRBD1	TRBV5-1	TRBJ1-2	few	TGCGCCAGCAGCGTGGACAGGGGGGGCTATGGCTACACCTTC	CASSVDRGGYGYTF
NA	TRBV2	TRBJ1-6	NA	TGTGCCAGCATTGAAGGTTACAGCCAGGGGAATTCACCCCTCCACTTT	CASIEGYSQGNSPLHF
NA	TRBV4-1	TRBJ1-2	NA	TGCGCCAGCAGCCAAGATGTGGGGCCAGGGACTAACTATGGCTACACCTTC	CASSQDVGPGTNYGYTF
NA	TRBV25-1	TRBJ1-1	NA	TGTGCCAGCAGTGATACGGGGGGGAGCACTGAAGCTTTCTTT	CASSDTGGSTEAFF
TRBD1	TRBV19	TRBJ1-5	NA	TGTGCCAGTAGTGGACAGGTTAGCAATCAGCCCCAGCATTTT	CASSGQVSNQPQHF
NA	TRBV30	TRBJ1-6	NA	TGTGCCTGGAGTATGACAGGAGTTTATAATTCACCCCTCCACTTT	CAWSMTGVYNSPLHF
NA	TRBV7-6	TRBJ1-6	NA	TGTGCCAGCAGCTTAGGCGCCCATCCTAATTCACCCCTCCACTTT	CASSLGAHPNSPLHF
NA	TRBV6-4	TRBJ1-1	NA	TGTGCCAGCAGTGTCGTCAGGGAGAACACTGAAGCTTTCTTT	CASSVVRENTEAFF
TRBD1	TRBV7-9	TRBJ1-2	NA	TGTGCCAGCAGCCCGACAGGGGATGGCTACACCTTC	CASSPTGDGYTF
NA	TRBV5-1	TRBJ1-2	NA	TGCGCCAGCAGCCATCAGGACAGTAACTATGGCTACACCTTC	CASSHQDSNYGYTF
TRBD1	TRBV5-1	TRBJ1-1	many	TGCGCCAGCACCTGGACAGGGGGAAACACTGAAGCTTTCTTT	CASTWTGGNTEAFF
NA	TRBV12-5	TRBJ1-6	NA	TGTGCTAGTGGTTTGCAGGGTGATTCACCCCTCCACTTT	CASGLQGDSPLHF
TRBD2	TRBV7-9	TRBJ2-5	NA	TGTGCCAGCAGCTCCCGGCGGGGGGAAGTTGGAGAGACCCAGTACTTC	CASSSRRGEVGETQYF
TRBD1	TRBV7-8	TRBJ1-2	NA	TGTGCCAGCAGCTTAGCCTACAGGGGGGCTAACTATGGCTACACCTTC	CASSLAYRGANYGYTF
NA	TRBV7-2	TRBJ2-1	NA	TGTGCCAGCACCCCTGAACGGGGGAGGAATGAGCAGTTCTTC	CASTPERGRNEQFF
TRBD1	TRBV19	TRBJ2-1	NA	TGTGCCAGTAGTGTCCGGGACAGGCCTAGGATGGAGTTCTTC	CASSVRDRPRMEFF
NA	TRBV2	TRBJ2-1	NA	TGTGCCAGCAGCCCCGGGGTAGCCCTCCAGGGGAATGAGCAGTTCTTC	CASSPGVALQGNEQFF
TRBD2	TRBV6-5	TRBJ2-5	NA	TGTGCCAGCAGAGCAGGAAGACTAGCGGGGGGGCCAGGGTACTTC	CASRAGRLAGGPGYF
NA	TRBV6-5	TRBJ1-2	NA	TGTGCCAGCAGTTACTCCCAGGGGAACTATGGCTACACCTTC	CASSYSQGNYGYTF
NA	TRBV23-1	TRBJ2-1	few	TGCGCCAGCAGTCAATCGATTAGGTCAGCGGACAATGAGCAGTTCTTC	CASSQSIRSADNEQFF
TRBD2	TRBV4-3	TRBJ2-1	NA	TGCGCCAGCAGCCAAGAAGCTGTGACTAGCGCGTCCTACAATGAGCAGTTCTTC	CASSQEAVTSASYNEQFF
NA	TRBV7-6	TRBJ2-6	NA	TGTGCCAGCAGCTTAGCACGGTCTGGGCCGAGATCTGGGGCCAACGTCCTGACTTTC	CASSLARSGPRSGANVLTF
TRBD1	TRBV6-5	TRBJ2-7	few	TGTGCCACTGGGACAGCTACCACCTACGAGCAGTACTTC	CATGTATTYEQYF
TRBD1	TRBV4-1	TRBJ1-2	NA	TGCGCCAGCAGCCAAGGACAGGGACCCAACTATGGCTACACCTTC	CASSQGQGPNYGYTF
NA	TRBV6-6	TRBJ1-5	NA	TGTGCCAGCAGTTACAAGGACTACAATCAGCCCCAGCATTTT	CASSYKDYNQPQHF
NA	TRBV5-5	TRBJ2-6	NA	TGTGCCAGCAGACAGGAACCCGGGGCCAACGTCCTGACTTTC	CASRQEPGANVLTF
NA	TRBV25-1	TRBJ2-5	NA	TGTGCCAGCAGTGAATGGGAGCCCAATGGGGAGACCCAGTACTTC	CASSEWEPNGETQYF
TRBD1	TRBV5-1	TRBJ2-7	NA	TGCGCCAGCAGCTACGGGACAGGGGCACGGGAGCAGTACTTC	CASSYGTGAREQYF
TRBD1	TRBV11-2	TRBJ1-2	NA	TGTGCCAGCAGCCCCCTCACAGGGGTCTATGGCTACACCTTC	CASSPLTGVYGYTF